This passage covers 26 T cell receptor beta chains from one sample sequenced in a study of cytomegalovirus exposure and HLA in healthy donors. TCRdb's table, derived via immunoSEQ multiplex PCR, lists solely in-frame clones and lacks some. The sample holds around 250,000 clones, 80% to 95% seen once. Sequencing input: PBMCs. The receptors stem from a woman aged 25-40 years in good health and CMV-seronegative.

This chain joins TRBV27 and TRBJ2-5, with 8 bases aligning to TRBD1. From germline, CDR1 is MNHEY and CDR2 SMNVEV (reference sequence). The CDR3 contains 14 residues. V shed 5 bases, J shed 7 bases, and the junction held 9 bases outside the gene matches. The DNA for the CDR3 is TGTGCCAGCAGTACCTACGACAGGGGCTGGACCCAGTACTTC. This sequence encodes CASSTYDRGWTQYF.

V is TRBV5-1 and J is TRBJ1-4; D is undetermined. Trimming pared 0 bases from V and 7 bases from J, leaving 10 bases between. The CDR3 runs 14 residues. Germline V gene lookup returns CDR1 SGHRS and CDR2 YFSETQ. Written as DNA, the CDR3 is TGCGCCAGCAGCTTGGAGGATAGTGGTGAAAAACTGTTTTTT. Its protein is CASSLEDSGEKLFF.

The gene calls are TRBV7-3 and TRBJ2-7; 7 nucleotides line up with TRBD2. V dropped 2 bases and J dropped 5; count of bases not matched to a gene: 9. Germline V gene data show CDR1 as SGHTA and CDR2 as FQGTGA. The CDR3 consists of 15 residues. The CDR3 is CASSLSVGGRDEQYF. The CDR3 region has the DNA TGTGCCAGCAGCTTATCGGTGGGAGGGCGCGACGAGCAGTACTTC.

This clone was seen only once. The chain uses TRBV2 and TRBJ2-7; 7 nucleotides line up with TRBD2. This CDR3 contains 15 residues. Germline V CDR1 and CDR2: SNHLY, FYNNEI. Losses at the gene ends were 1 base for V and 1 base for J; bases not matched to a gene: 4. CDR3 region: CASSEGLAVSYEQYF. The DNA of the CDR3 is TGTGCCAGCAGTGAAGGACTAGCAGTGTCCTACGAGCAGTACTTC. Full variable domain (outside the CDR3, taken from reference TRBV2 and TRBJ2-7): EPEVTQTPSHQVTQMGQEVILRCVPISNHLYFYWYRQILGQKVEFLVSFYNNEISEKSEIFDDQFSVERPDGSNFTLKIRSTKLEDSAMYFCASSEGLAVSYEQYFGPGTRLTVT.

The chain has TRBV19 and TRBJ1-1, with a tentative D call TRBD1 (6 bases). In germline, CDR1 is LNHDA, CDR2 SQIVND (reference sequence). The CDR3 extends over 14 amino acids. The V gene lost 3 bases and the J gene lost 7 bases, with 15 bases spanning the gap. CDR3 sequence: CASSIQTGIIEAFF. In nucleotides, the CDR3 is TGTGCCAGTAGTATCCAGACAGGAATAATTGAAGCTTTCTTT.

J is TRBJ1-3 and V is TRBV28, with unresolved D. The CDR3 extends over 13 amino acids. Trimming removed 3 bases from V and 7 bases from J, with 10 bases in between. Germline V gene sequence: CDR1 MDHEN, CDR2 SYDVKM. CDR3 in DNA: TGTGCCAGCAGTTTTCGAGGGCTCAACACCATATATTTT. Its translation is CASSFRGLNTIYF.

This chain joins TRBV4-3 and TRBJ2-7; D unresolved. V gave up 0 bases and J gave up 0 bases, with 9 bases separating them. Germline V gene data show CDR1 as LGHNA and CDR2 as YSLEER. The length of the CDR3 is 15 residues. CDR3 nucleotide sequence: TGCGCCAGCAGCCAAGATTATCTGAGCTCCTACGAGCAGTACTTC. It specifies CASSQDYLSSYEQYF.

This rearrangement joins TRBV28 to TRBJ1-4, with 8 positions matching TRBD1. The germline gives CDR1 MDHEN, CDR2 SYDVKM. The CDR3 has 17 residues. Trimming cost V 3 bases and J 8 bases; bases outside gene matches: 14. CDR3 nucleotides: TGTGCCAGCAGTTTCCTTACCTGGCAGGGGGCAAGAGAAAAACTGTTTTTT. Protein sequence: CASSFLTWQGAREKLFF. Combining the CDR3 with reference TRBV28 and TRBJ1-4 gives the whole variable domain DVKVTQSSRYLVKRTGEKVFLECVQDMDHENMFWYRQDPGLGLRLIYFSYDVKMKEKGDIPEGYSVSREKKERFSLILESASTNQTSMYLCASSFLTWQGAREKLFFGSGTQLSVL.

The chain has TRBV27 and TRBJ2-7; D possibly uses TRBD1 or TRBD2 (5 bases each). This CDR3 contains 13 residues. Germline V gene lookup returns CDR1 MNHEY and CDR2 SMNVEV (reference sequence). Trimming stripped 5 bases from V and 2 bases from J, with 10 bases between. CDR3 sequence reads: CASSDRGPYEQYF. CDR3 sequence (DNA): TGTGCCAGCAGTGATAGGGGACCCTACGAGCAGTACTTC.

Only a few counts were recorded for this clone. Here the CDR3 reads CASSIEGRSPEQYF. Written as DNA, the CDR3 is TGTGCCAGTAGTATAGAAGGAAGGAGCCCGGAGCAGTACTTC. V and J are TRBV19 and TRBJ2-7; D remains ambiguous. This CDR3 has 14 residues. Germline V gives CDR1 LNHDA, CDR2 SQIVND (reference sequence). The V gene lost 0 bases and the J gene lost 7 bases, with 13 bases spanning the gap.

The chain couples TRBV5-6 to TRBJ2-1; D gene unclear. The CDR3 length is 13 residues. CDR1 SGHDT and CDR2 YYEEEE come from the germline V gene. V was shortened by 0 bases and J by 7 bases, with 8 bases between the two germline ends. The CDR3 loop reads CASSLDGRNEQFF. Here the CDR3 DNA reads TGTGCCAGCAGCTTGGACGGGCGAAATGAGCAGTTCTTC.

The CDR3 DNA is TGTGCCAGCAGCCAGACAGGTGGCTATGGCTACACCTTC. The encoded protein is CASSQTGGYGYTF. The chain is built from TRBV7-9 and TRBJ1-2, with a possible D match to TRBD1 (6 bases). The length of the CDR3 is 13 residues. The germline CDR1 and CDR2 sequences are SEHNR and FQNEAQ (reference sequence). The germline V and J ends were trimmed by 5 bases and 4 bases, with 11 bases remaining between them.

Only a few counts were recorded for this clone. The chain uses TRBV28 and TRBJ2-5; 14 bases align to TRBD2. The CDR3 is 16 residues long. Germline assignment: CDR1 MDHEN and CDR2 SYDVKM. J lost 5 bases, V lost 5 bases, and 7 bases had no gene match. This CDR3 is CASSPGLAGEGETQYF. As DNA, the CDR3 is TGTGCCAGCAGTCCGGGACTAGCGGGAGAAGGGGAGACCCAGTACTTC.

J is TRBJ1-4 and V is TRBV2; D remains unclear. Trimming stripped 5 bases from V and 4 bases from J, with 11 bases between. Germline CDR1 is SNHLY and CDR2 is FYNNEI. The CDR3 totals 14 residues. CDR3 in DNA: TGTGCCAGCAGTACGACATTCTTTAATGAAAAACTGTTTTTT. Its translation is CASSTTFFNEKLFF.

The genes are TRBV14 and TRBJ2-2; 9 nucleotides agree with TRBD1. The CDR3 runs 15 residues. CDR1 and CDR2 from the germline V gene are SGHDN and FVKESK. V shed 4 bases and J 6 bases; nucleotides not matched to a gene: 6. CDR3 nucleotide sequence: TGTGCCAGCAGCCGCAACAGGGGGCCCGCCGGGGAGCTGTTTTTT. It codes for CASSRNRGPAGELFF. Variable domain in full (rest from reference TRBV14 and TRBJ2-2): EAGVTQFPSHSVIEKGQTVTLRCDPISGHDNLYWYRRVMGKEIKFLLHFVKESKQDESGMPNNRFLAERTGGTYSTLKVQPAELEDSGVYFCASSRNRGPAGELFFGEGSRLTVL.

The chain recombines TRBV13 with TRBJ2-7, with D maybe TRBD1 (6 bases). This CDR3 has 14 amino acids. Germline loops: CDR1 PRHDT, CDR2 FYEKMQ (reference sequence). Deletions cut 4 bases from V and 3 bases from J, with 13 bases between. The CDR3 loop reads CASSSPDSLYEQYF. The DNA for the CDR3 is TGTGCCAGCAGCTCCCCGGACAGCCTCTACGAGCAGTACTTC.

CDR3 DNA sequence: TGTGCCAGTAGAACCGTCCAGGGGGCGGGCGAGCAGTACTTC. This codes for CASRTVQGAGEQYF. The chain is built from TRBV19 and TRBJ2-7; 8 bases match TRBD1. The germline V gene has CDR1 LNHDA and CDR2 SQIVND (reference sequence). V dropped 6 bases and J dropped 6; count of bases not matched to a gene: 10. This CDR3 region has 14 residues.

The DNA for the CDR3 is TGTGCCAGCAGTTTTTCAATAGCGGGGGAGCAGTACTTC. Translation: CASSFSIAGEQYF. V and J are TRBV27 and TRBJ2-7, with 8 bases lining up with TRBD2. V lost 3 bases and J lost 7; bases outside the gene matches: 5. CDR1 is MNHEY and CDR2 is SMNVEV in the germline V gene (reference sequence). The CDR3 is made up of 13 amino acids.

The genes are TRBV5-4 and TRBJ2-1; 11 bases are a match to TRBD2. Per the germline V gene, CDR1 is SGHNT and CDR2 is YYREEE (reference sequence). Trimming removed 3 bases from V and 10 bases from J; junction bases left unmatched: 15. The CDR3 covers 17 residues. The CDR3 nucleotides are TGTGCCAGCAGCTCCCCCCCGAGTTTAGCGGGAGGGCTAGAGCAGTTCTTC. It yields the protein CASSSPPSLAGGLEQFF.

The rearrangement links TRBV19 to TRBJ2-1, with a weak D call TRBD1 (6 bases). CDR3 length: 14 amino acids. The V end lost 4 bases, the J end lost 4 bases, and 11 bases lay between the germline ends. Germline CDR1 and CDR2: LNHDA and SQIVND (reference sequence). CDR3 nucleotide sequence: TGTGCCAGTAGTAAAGGACAGAATTACAATGAGCAGTTCTTC. It yields the protein CASSKGQNYNEQFF.

This chain connects TRBV27 to TRBJ2-5; D remains unclear. The length of the CDR3 is 13 residues. The V gene lost 0 bases and the J gene lost 5 bases, with 7 bases spanning the gap. Germline values: CDR1 MNHEY, CDR2 SMNVEV (reference sequence). CDR3: CASSLSGYETQYF. CDR3 nucleotide sequence: TGTGCCAGCAGTTTATCTGGGTATGAGACCCAGTACTTC.

The gene calls are TRBV4-2 and TRBJ2-4; D is possibly TRBD2 (5 bases). Per germline, CDR1 LGHNA and CDR2 YNFKEQ. CDR3 length: 14 residues. Trimming stripped 1 base from V and 6 bases from J, with 10 bases between. The CDR3 spells CASSQVGVANIQYF. The CDR3 DNA follows: TGTGCCAGCAGCCAAGTGGGAGTAGCAAACATTCAGTACTTC.

The chain links TRBV28 to TRBJ2-7, with 7 bases identical to TRBD2. Unmatched junction bases numbered 10, after V lost 6 bases and J lost 5 bases. The CDR3 loop spans 14 amino acids. Germline V gives CDR1 MDHEN, CDR2 SYDVKM. The CDR3 protein is CASRSGTGRNEQYF. The CDR3 DNA reads TGTGCCAGCAGGAGCGGGACGGGACGTAACGAGCAGTACTTC.

V gene TRBV19 combines with J gene TRBJ2-1, with 9 bases that match TRBD2. V was clipped by 5 bases and J by 4 bases; unmatched bases: 15. Germline V gene lookup returns CDR1 LNHDA and CDR2 SQIVND (reference sequence). The length of the CDR3 is 18 residues. CDR3 loop: CASSLPGLASGGYNEQFF. CDR3 nucleotides: TGTGCCAGTAGTCTGCCAGGCCTGGCCAGCGGGGGGTACAATGAGCAGTTCTTC. The full variable domain, with the rest looked up from reference TRBV19 and TRBJ2-1, is DGGITQSPKYLFRKEGQNVTLSCEQNLNHDAMYWYRQDPGQGLRLIYYSQIVNDFQKGDIAEGYSVSREKKESFPLTVTSAQKNPTAFYLCASSLPGLASGGYNEQFFGPGTRLTVL.

This sequence joins TRBV11-3 and TRBJ2-2; D is undetermined. Germline V gives CDR1 SGHNT, CDR2 YENEEA. This CDR3 is built from 12 residues. V gave up 4 bases and J gave up 3 bases, with 3 bases separating them. The CDR3 DNA reads as TGTGCCAGCAGCTCTCACACCGGGGAGCTGTTTTTT. This translates into CASSSHTGELFF.

The chain recombines TRBV27 with TRBJ2-7; D is uncertain. The CDR3 extends over 11 amino acids. Germline assignment: CDR1 MNHEY and CDR2 SMNVEV (reference sequence). Trimming removed 8 bases at V and 3 bases at J, with 8 bases between. CDR3: CASHDLYEQYF. CDR3 DNA: TGTGCCAGCCACGACCTCTACGAGCAGTACTTC.